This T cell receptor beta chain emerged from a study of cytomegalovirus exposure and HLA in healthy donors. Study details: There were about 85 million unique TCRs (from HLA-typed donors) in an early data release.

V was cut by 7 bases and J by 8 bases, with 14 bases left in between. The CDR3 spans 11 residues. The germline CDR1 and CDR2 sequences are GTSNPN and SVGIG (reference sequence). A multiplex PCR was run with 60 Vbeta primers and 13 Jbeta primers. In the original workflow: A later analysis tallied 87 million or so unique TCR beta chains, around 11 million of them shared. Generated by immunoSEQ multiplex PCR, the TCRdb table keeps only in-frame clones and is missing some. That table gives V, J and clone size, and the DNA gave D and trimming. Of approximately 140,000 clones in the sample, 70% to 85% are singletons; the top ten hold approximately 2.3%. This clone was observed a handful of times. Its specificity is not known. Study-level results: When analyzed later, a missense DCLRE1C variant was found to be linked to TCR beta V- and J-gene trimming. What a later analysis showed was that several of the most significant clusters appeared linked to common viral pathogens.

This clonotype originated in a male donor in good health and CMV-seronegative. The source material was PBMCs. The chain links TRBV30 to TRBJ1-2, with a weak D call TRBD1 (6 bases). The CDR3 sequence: CAFTGPGGYTF. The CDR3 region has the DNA TGTGCCTTTACAGGGCCTGGCGGCTACACCTTC.